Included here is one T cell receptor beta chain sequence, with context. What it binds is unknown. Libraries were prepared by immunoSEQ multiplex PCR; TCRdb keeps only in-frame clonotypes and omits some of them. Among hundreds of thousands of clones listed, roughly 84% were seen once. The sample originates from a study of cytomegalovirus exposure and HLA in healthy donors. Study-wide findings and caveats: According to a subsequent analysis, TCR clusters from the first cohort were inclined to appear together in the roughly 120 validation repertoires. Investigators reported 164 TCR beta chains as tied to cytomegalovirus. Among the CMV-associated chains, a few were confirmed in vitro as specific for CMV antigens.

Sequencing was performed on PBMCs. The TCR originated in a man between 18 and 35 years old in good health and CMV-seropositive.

CDR3 sequence reads: CASSWDRGHGETQYF. CDR3 DNA sequence: TGTGCCAGCAGCTGGGACAGGGGGCATGGCGAGACCCAGTACTTC. This rearrangement joins TRBV5-6 to TRBJ2-5, with 12 bases fitting TRBD1. This CDR3 region has 15 residues. V dropped 3 bases and J dropped 5; count of bases not matched to a gene: 5. From germline, CDR1 is SGHDT and CDR2 YYEEEE.